Listed below are T cell receptor beta chains from one sample, sequenced in a study of human versus mouse CDR3 diversity and MHC coevolution. Sequencing used immunoSEQ multiplex PCR; TCRdb keeps in-frame clones, though not all of them. The table includes about 83,000 clones, just under 95% detected once. Sequences were obtained from naive CD4+ T cells from blood. These receptors came from a person aged 30-69 years in good health. Both conserved end residues are part of each CDR3. Each record gives: clone size, V gene, D gene, J gene, CDR3 protein, CDR3 DNA. D genes are given only for firm matches. Clone size is not always given. Where it is, it says once, few, many or a class for expanded clones.

abundance: -
v_gene: TRBV5-4
d_gene: -
j_gene: TRBJ2-1
CDR3aa: CASSFDLSTQAEQFF
CDR3nt: TGTGCCAGCAGCTTCGACCTCAGCACACAAGCGGAGCAGTTCTTC

abundance: once
v_gene: TRBV7-2
d_gene: -
j_gene: TRBJ2-7
CDR3aa: CASSLRGGGLYEQYF
CDR3nt: TGTGCCAGCAGCTTACGGGGAGGGGGACTCTACGAGCAGTACTTC

abundance: once
v_gene: TRBV5-6
d_gene: TRBD2
j_gene: TRBJ2-7
CDR3aa: CASSLGTSAISYEQYF
CDR3nt: TGTGCCAGCAGCTTGGGGACTAGCGCGATTTCCTACGAGCAGTACTTC

abundance: -
v_gene: TRBV2
d_gene: -
j_gene: TRBJ1-1
CDR3aa: CASSWGGTEAFF
CDR3nt: TGTGCCAGCAGTTGGGGGGGGACAGAAGCTTTCTTT

abundance: once
v_gene: TRBV6-5
d_gene: -
j_gene: TRBJ2-3
CDR3aa: CASSLRGTDTQYF
CDR3nt: TGTGCCAGCAGTTTACGGGGCACAGATACGCAGTATTTT

abundance: -
v_gene: TRBV20-1
d_gene: -
j_gene: TRBJ1-1
CDR3aa: CSASKGEWGFF
CDR3nt: TGCAGTGCTAGTAAAGGGGAATGGGGTTTCTTT

abundance: -
v_gene: TRBV11-2
d_gene: -
j_gene: TRBJ1-1
CDR3aa: CASSLVRLNTEAFF
CDR3nt: TGTGCCAGCAGCTTAGTCAGATTGAACACTGAAGCTTTCTTT

abundance: -
v_gene: TRBV4-1
d_gene: -
j_gene: TRBJ2-7
CDR3aa: CASSQDFRQVPLEQYF
CDR3nt: TGCGCCAGCAGCCAAGATTTTAGACAGGTACCCCTCGAGCAGTACTTC

abundance: -
v_gene: TRBV5-8
d_gene: -
j_gene: TRBJ1-5
CDR3aa: CASSSRTIRGQPQHF
CDR3nt: TGTGCCAGCAGCTCCCGTACGATCCGTGGCCAGCCCCAGCATTTT

abundance: -
v_gene: TRBV5-6
d_gene: TRBD1
j_gene: TRBJ2-2
CDR3aa: CASSLVGSRGRVGELFF
CDR3nt: TGTGCCAGCAGCTTGGTAGGGTCCAGGGGGCGCGTCGGGGAGCTGTTTTTT

abundance: -
v_gene: TRBV7-2
d_gene: TRBD1
j_gene: TRBJ1-5
CDR3aa: CASSLGQGGQPQHF
CDR3nt: TGTGCCAGCAGCCTAGGACAGGGGGGACAGCCCCAGCATTTT

abundance: -
v_gene: TRBV6-5
d_gene: -
j_gene: TRBJ1-2
CDR3aa: CASSGFNYGYTF
CDR3nt: TGTGCCAGCAGCGGTTTTAACTATGGCTACACCTTC

abundance: once
v_gene: TRBV6-6
d_gene: -
j_gene: TRBJ2-5
CDR3aa: CASSYLGDIQETQYF
CDR3nt: TGTGCCAGCAGTTACCTAGGGGATATTCAAGAGACCCAGTACTTC

abundance: -
v_gene: TRBV6-4
d_gene: TRBD1
j_gene: TRBJ1-2
CDR3aa: CASSPRAGTENYGYTF
CDR3nt: TGTGCCAGCAGTCCTAGGGCCGGGACAGAAAACTATGGCTACACCTTC

abundance: -
v_gene: TRBV11-3
d_gene: -
j_gene: TRBJ2-3
CDR3aa: CASSSEGADTQYF
CDR3nt: TGTGCCAGCAGCTCCGAGGGGGCAGATACGCAGTATTTT

abundance: -
v_gene: TRBV18
d_gene: -
j_gene: TRBJ2-5
CDR3aa: CASSITGIEETQYF
CDR3nt: TGTGCCAGCTCGATTACAGGGATAGAAGAGACCCAGTACTTC

abundance: -
v_gene: TRBV15
d_gene: TRBD1
j_gene: TRBJ2-7
CDR3aa: CATSKGQGVYEQYF
CDR3nt: TGTGCCACCAGCAAAGGACAGGGGGTCTACGAGCAGTACTTC

abundance: -
v_gene: TRBV19
d_gene: TRBD1
j_gene: TRBJ1-5
CDR3aa: CASTGLGQTNQPQHF
CDR3nt: TGTGCCAGTACCGGGTTGGGACAGACTAATCAGCCCCAGCATTTT

abundance: -
v_gene: TRBV7-9
d_gene: -
j_gene: TRBJ1-1
CDR3aa: CASSRTAEMNTEAFF
CDR3nt: TGTGCCAGCAGCCGGACAGCGGAAATGAACACTGAAGCTTTCTTT

abundance: -
v_gene: TRBV4-1
d_gene: TRBD2
j_gene: TRBJ2-1
CDR3aa: CASSQVGTSRNEQFF
CDR3nt: TGCGCCAGCAGCCAAGTGGGGACTAGCCGCAATGAGCAGTTCTTC

abundance: -
v_gene: TRBV28
d_gene: -
j_gene: TRBJ1-5
CDR3aa: CASSPGFQPQHF
CDR3nt: TGTGCCAGCAGTCCAGGGTTTCAGCCCCAGCATTTT

abundance: once
v_gene: TRBV15
d_gene: TRBD1
j_gene: TRBJ2-3
CDR3aa: CATSQAGQGFDTQYF
CDR3nt: TGTGCCACCAGTCAAGCGGGACAGGGGTTCGATACGCAGTATTTT

abundance: -
v_gene: TRBV28
d_gene: -
j_gene: TRBJ2-7
CDR3aa: CASSLIHRAYEQYF
CDR3nt: TGTGCCAGCAGTCTAATTCACAGGGCCTACGAGCAGTACTTC

abundance: once
v_gene: TRBV11-2
d_gene: TRBD1
j_gene: TRBJ2-3
CDR3aa: CASSIGGADTQYF
CDR3nt: TGTGCCAGCAGCATAGGGGGCGCAGATACGCAGTATTTT

abundance: -
v_gene: TRBV5-6
d_gene: -
j_gene: TRBJ1-1
CDR3aa: CASSLTGFEAFF
CDR3nt: TGTGCCAGCAGCTTGACGGGGTTTGAAGCTTTCTTT

abundance: -
v_gene: TRBV30
d_gene: TRBD1
j_gene: TRBJ2-1
CDR3aa: CAWGKGDRISNEQFF
CDR3nt: TGTGCCTGGGGAAAGGGGGACAGGATATCGAATGAGCAGTTCTTC

abundance: -
v_gene: TRBV5-6
d_gene: -
j_gene: TRBJ1-2
CDR3aa: CASSSDSRDGYTF
CDR3nt: TGTGCCAGCAGCTCCGACAGTCGAGATGGCTACACCTTC

abundance: few
v_gene: TRBV19
d_gene: -
j_gene: TRBJ1-5
CDR3aa: CASSSHGRTASNQPQHF
CDR3nt: TGTGCCAGTAGTAGCCATGGAAGGACAGCTAGCAATCAGCCCCAGCATTTT

abundance: -
v_gene: TRBV5-4
d_gene: -
j_gene: TRBJ2-1
CDR3aa: CASRADYGWNEQFF
CDR3nt: TGTGCCAGCAGGGCAGACTACGGATGGAATGAGCAGTTCTTC

abundance: -
v_gene: TRBV7-7
d_gene: -
j_gene: TRBJ2-1
CDR3aa: CASSRAPYRELLNEQFF
CDR3nt: TGTGCCAGCAGCCGAGCACCCTATAGGGAGTTGCTCAATGAGCAGTTCTTC

abundance: -
v_gene: TRBV28
d_gene: TRBD1
j_gene: TRBJ2-1
CDR3aa: CASSLPRTGILINEQFF
CDR3nt: TGTGCCAGCAGTTTACCCCGGACAGGGATTTTAATCAATGAGCAGTTCTTC

abundance: -
v_gene: TRBV7-8
d_gene: TRBD1
j_gene: TRBJ2-1
CDR3aa: CASSLSGRGRYNEQFF
CDR3nt: TGTGCCAGCAGCTTATCGGGCAGGGGGCGCTACAATGAGCAGTTCTTC

abundance: -
v_gene: TRBV5-1
d_gene: TRBD2
j_gene: TRBJ2-1
CDR3aa: CASSSRGVLENEQFF
CDR3nt: TGCGCCAGCAGCTCGCGGGGGGTTCTTGAGAATGAGCAGTTCTTC

abundance: -
v_gene: TRBV7-9
d_gene: TRBD1
j_gene: TRBJ2-1
CDR3aa: CASSSANRGRNYNEQFF
CDR3nt: TGTGCCAGCAGCTCAGCAAACAGGGGGCGGAATTACAATGAGCAGTTCTTC

abundance: -
v_gene: TRBV9
d_gene: TRBD1
j_gene: TRBJ1-1
CDR3aa: CASSVGGGQGLFTEAFF
CDR3nt: TGTGCCAGCAGCGTAGGGGGGGGACAGGGGTTGTTCACTGAAGCTTTCTTT

abundance: once
v_gene: TRBV7-2
d_gene: TRBD1
j_gene: TRBJ2-5
CDR3aa: CASSSRTGAGETQYF
CDR3nt: TGTGCCAGCAGCTCCCGGACAGGGGCGGGAGAGACCCAGTACTTC